Listed here are 24 T cell receptor beta chains from one sample, sequenced in a study of blood T cell repertoires in COVID-19. The assay was immunoSEQ multiplex PCR, and TCRdb's table has in-frame clones only and misses some. The sample has about 49,000 clones, around 81% seen once; the top ten hold 20% to 25%. The sequenced material came from peripheral blood. These receptors came from a woman of 80 years or more with COVID-19, enrolled during active disease.

V gene TRBV12-3 or TRBV12-4 combines with J gene TRBJ2-2; weak D call: TRBD2 (5 bases). V was pared by 7 bases and J by 1 base, with 7 bases between. The CDR3 runs 13 residues. CDR3 amino acids: CASIRGNTGELFF. In DNA, the CDR3 is TGTGCCAGCATCCGGGGGAACACCGGGGAGCTGTTTTTT.

V is TRBV6-6 and J is TRBJ2-2; maybe TRBD2 (6 bases). CDR3 length: 15 residues. V was pared by 6 bases and J by 5 bases, with 16 bases between. Germline V gene lookup returns CDR1 MNHNY and CDR2 SVGAGI (reference sequence). The CDR3 nucleotides are TGTGCCAGCAGCTTTAGCGGAACGAGGACCGGGGAGCTGTTTTTT. This codes for CASSFSGTRTGELFF.

In its sample, this clone was seen many times. The genes are TRBV7-2 and TRBJ2-2; possibly TRBD2 for D (5 bases). V lost 0 bases and J 0 bases, leaving 5 bases between the germline ends. The CDR3 contains 15 residues. Germline CDR1 SGHTA, CDR2 FQGNSA. The CDR3 DNA sequence: TGTGCCAGCAGCTTAGCGGGAGCGAACACCGGGGAGCTGTTTTTT. As protein: CASSLAGANTGELFF.

V gene TRBV7-9 combines with J gene TRBJ1-2, with 7 positions matching TRBD1. Germline V gene data show CDR1 as SEHNR and CDR2 as FQNEAQ (reference sequence). This CDR3 has 16 amino acids. J was trimmed by 6 bases and V by 4 bases; bases with no gene match: 14. Written as DNA, the CDR3 is TGTGCCAGCAGCTCGTCAAGGGACAGAGTTCCTGATGGCTACACCTTC. This translates into CASSSSRDRVPDGYTF. Variable domain in full (rest from reference TRBV7-9 and TRBJ1-2): DTGVSQNPRHKITKRGQNVTFRCDPISEHNRLYWYRQTLGQGPEFLTYFQNEAQLEKSRLLSDRFSAERPKGSFSTLEIQRTEQGDSAMYLCASSSSRDRVPDGYTFGSGTRLTVV.

Here the CDR3 reads CASSQDLGVHTEAFF. The CDR3 coding sequence is TGTGCCAGCAGCCAAGATTTAGGGGTGCACACTGAAGCTTTCTTT. The chain is built from TRBV14 and TRBJ1-1, with D perhaps matching TRBD1 (5 bases). Trimming cost V 0 bases and J 3 bases, with 11 bases left between them. CDR1 and CDR2 (germline): SGHDN, FVKESK. The CDR3 is made up of 15 amino acids.

This chain joins TRBV6-7 and TRBJ2-5, with 10 nucleotides matching TRBD1. TRBV6-7 qualifies as an ORF whose function is uncertain. The CDR3 contains 13 residues. V lost 7 bases, J lost 3 bases, and 2 bases stayed unmatched. The CDR3 bases are TGTGCCAGCACCGGGACAGGGGAAGAGACCCAGTACTTC. As protein: CASTGTGEETQYF.

This chain links TRBV6-5 with TRBJ2-3; 8 bases fit TRBD1. Germline loops: CDR1 MNHEY, CDR2 SVGAGI. The trim removed 6 bases at V and 1 base at J, leaving 3 bases unmatched. This CDR3 has 14 residues. This chain's CDR3 is CASRLGQGTDTQYF. The DNA for the CDR3 is TGTGCCAGCAGGCTGGGACAGGGCACAGATACGCAGTATTTT.

The rearrangement links TRBV2 to TRBJ2-5; 9 positions agree with TRBD2. This CDR3 is 14 amino acids long. From germline, CDR1 is SNHLY and CDR2 FYNNEI. V gave up 3 bases and J gave up 6 bases; unmatched junction bases: 5. The CDR3 is CASSDSGGWKTQYF. For the CDR3, the DNA is TGTGCCAGCAGTGATAGCGGGGGCTGGAAGACCCAGTACTTC. The variable domain in full, with the rest retrieved from reference TRBV2 and TRBJ2-5, is EPEVTQTPSHQVTQMGQEVILRCVPISNHLYFYWYRQILGQKVEFLVSFYNNEISEKSEIFDDQFSVERPDGSNFTLKIRSTKLEDSAMYFCASSDSGGWKTQYFGPGTRLLVL.

V and J are TRBV11-2 and TRBJ2-7, with 11 bases identical to TRBD1. The trim removed 1 base at V and 3 bases at J, leaving 8 bases unmatched. Germline CDR1 is SGHAT and CDR2 is FQNNGV. This CDR3 has 17 residues. This CDR3 is CASSLGLGTGGFYEQYF. The CDR3 coding sequence is TGTGCCAGCAGCTTAGGTCTTGGGACAGGGGGTTTCTACGAGCAGTACTTC.

V is TRBV4-1 and J is TRBJ2-1, with D possibly being TRBD2 (7 bases). The germline CDR1 and CDR2 sequences are MGHRA and YSYEKL. Between the trimmed V and J ends, which lost 4 bases and 9 bases, there was a span of 13 bases. The CDR3 contains 13 residues. CDR3 bases: TGCGCCAGCAGCCTGGGGGGGGGCGTTGAGCAGTTCTTC. Translation: CASSLGGGVEQFF.

The chain has TRBV5-1 and TRBJ2-1; TRBD1 agrees at 8 bases. The germline CDR1 and CDR2 sequences are SGHRS and YFSETQ. The CDR3 sequence is 16 residues long. V shed 6 bases and J 4 bases; nucleotides not matched to a gene: 12. CDR3 sequence: CASTRITGGGYNEQFF. The CDR3 nucleotides are TGCGCCAGCACCCGGATAACAGGGGGAGGATACAATGAGCAGTTCTTC.

The V call is TRBV5-1, the J call TRBJ1-4; D is perhaps TRBD1 (5 bases). CDR3 size: 15 residues. Germline V CDR1 and CDR2: SGHRS, YFSETQ. The ends were cut back, 1 base at V and 1 base at J, with 8 bases in the middle. The CDR3 here is CASSLNQGTNEKLFF. For the CDR3, the DNA is TGCGCCAGCAGCTTGAACCAGGGAACTAATGAAAAACTGTTTTTT.

This clone occurred a few times. The chain is built from TRBV2 and TRBJ2-5; 9 nucleotides agree with TRBD1. CDR3 length: 15 residues. Germline loops: CDR1 SNHLY, CDR2 FYNNEI. The ends lost 6 bases at V and 2 bases at J; junction bases unmatched: 7. The CDR3 DNA sequence: TGTGCCAGCAGAGTAACCGGGACAGGGCAAGAGACCCAGTACTTC. It translates to CASRVTGTGQETQYF.

The rearrangement uses TRBV11-2 and TRBJ2-7, with 7 nucleotides matching TRBD2. The CDR3 consists of 15 residues. The ends lost 2 bases at V and 4 bases at J; junction bases unmatched: 8. Germline CDR1 is SGHAT and CDR2 is FQNNGV. CDR3 amino acids: CASSLRLAALYEQYF. In DNA form, the CDR3 reads TGTGCCAGCAGCTTACGCCTAGCGGCGCTTTACGAGCAGTACTTC.

The CDR3 sequence: CASSQENSRYGYTF. The CDR3 DNA reads TGTGCCAGCAGCCAAGAAAACAGCCGCTATGGCTACACCTTC. The chain links TRBV4-2 to TRBJ1-2; D unresolved. The CDR3 is 14 amino acids. Trimming pared 0 bases from V and 4 bases from J, leaving 9 bases between. The germline V gene encodes CDR1 LGHNA and CDR2 YNFKEQ.

V usage is TRBV6-6 and J usage is TRBJ2-7, with D tentatively TRBD2 (5 bases). This CDR3 has 16 residues. Germline lookup yields CDR1 MNHNY and CDR2 SVGAGI (reference sequence). With 0 bases removed from V and 7 bases from J, the gap between germline ends came to 19 bases. In DNA, the CDR3 is TGTGCCAGCAGTTACTCCCTCTCCCTCAGGACTGGAGAGCAGTACTTC. It yields the protein CASSYSLSLRTGEQYF.

This clone has a single count. CDR3 region: CASSKVHYPSTDTQYF. Written as DNA, the CDR3 is TGTGCCAGCAGCAAAGTCCACTACCCTAGCACAGATACGCAGTATTTT. This chain connects TRBV21-1 to TRBJ2-3; the table names TRBD2, a call not compared with the DNA. TRBV21-1 is a known pseudogene. The CDR3 loop spans 16 amino acids.

The chain couples TRBV29-1 to TRBJ2-7; 11 nucleotides match TRBD2. The CDR3 loop spans 17 amino acids. Germline V gives CDR1 SQVTM, CDR2 ANQGSEA. V was pared by 4 bases and J by 2 bases, with 13 bases of the junction left unmatched. CDR3 loop: CSVGKTSGTLSAYEQYF. CDR3 nucleotide sequence: TGCAGCGTTGGCAAGACTAGCGGGACACTATCTGCCTACGAGCAGTACTTC.

The chain employs TRBV3-1 (or the pseudogene TRBV3-2) and TRBJ1-4; TRBD1 matches 8 bases. Germline CDR1 is LGHDT and CDR2 is YNNKEL (reference sequence). V dropped 1 base and J dropped 2; count of bases not matched to a gene: 3. The CDR3 is 16 residues long. CDR3 in amino acids: CASSQGTGFTNEKLFF. The DNA of the CDR3 is TGTGCCAGCAGCCAAGGGACAGGGTTTACTAATGAAAAACTGTTTTTT.

V and J are TRBV9 and TRBJ2-2; D remains ambiguous. The CDR3 has 17 residues. V was clipped by 5 bases and J by 4 bases, with 21 bases between them. In germline, CDR1 is SGDLS, CDR2 YYNGEE. The CDR3 reads CASSHGHGSRATGELFF. For the CDR3, the DNA is TGTGCCAGCAGTCACGGTCATGGTAGTCGCGCCACCGGGGAGCTGTTTTTT.

The chain combines TRBV27 with TRBJ2-1; D may be TRBD2 (6 bases). V dropped 6 bases and J dropped 3 bases, with 15 bases sitting between them. The length of the CDR3 is 15 residues. Germline loops: CDR1 MNHEY, CDR2 SMNVEV (reference sequence). The CDR3 region has the DNA TGTGCCAGCAGGGGGGGAGATCGTCGCTACAATGAGCAGTTCTTC. Amino acids: CASRGGDRRYNEQFF.

This chain links TRBV2 with TRBJ2-1; 8 bases fit TRBD2. Germline loops: CDR1 SNHLY, CDR2 FYNNEI. The V gene end was trimmed by 4 bases and the J gene end by 4 bases; junction bases not matched to a gene: 3. This CDR3 is 14 amino acids long. CDR3 nucleotide sequence: TGTGCCAGCAGTGGGACTAGCAGTTACAATGAGCAGTTCTTC. Translation: CASSGTSSYNEQFF.

This clone was detected a few times. This CDR3 is CASSPGLAGNNEQFF. For the CDR3, the DNA is TGTGCCAGCTCACCGGGACTAGCGGGAAACAATGAGCAGTTCTTC. This chain connects TRBV18 to TRBJ2-1, with TRBD2 matching 13 bases. The CDR3 has 15 amino acids. J gave up 5 bases and V 3 bases, and 1 base lay outside the gene matches. Germline values: CDR1 KGHSH, CDR2 LQKENI.

The chain is built from TRBV4-1 and TRBJ1-5; a weak D match, TRBD1 (5 bases). Germline V CDR1 and CDR2: MGHRA, YSYEKL. There are 17 residues in the CDR3. V lost 1 base and J 1 base, leaving 14 bases between the germline ends. Here the CDR3 DNA reads TGCGCCAGCAGCCAAGCTTTCAGGGAACTGAGCAATCAGCCCCAGCATTTT. It is translated as CASSQAFRELSNQPQHF.